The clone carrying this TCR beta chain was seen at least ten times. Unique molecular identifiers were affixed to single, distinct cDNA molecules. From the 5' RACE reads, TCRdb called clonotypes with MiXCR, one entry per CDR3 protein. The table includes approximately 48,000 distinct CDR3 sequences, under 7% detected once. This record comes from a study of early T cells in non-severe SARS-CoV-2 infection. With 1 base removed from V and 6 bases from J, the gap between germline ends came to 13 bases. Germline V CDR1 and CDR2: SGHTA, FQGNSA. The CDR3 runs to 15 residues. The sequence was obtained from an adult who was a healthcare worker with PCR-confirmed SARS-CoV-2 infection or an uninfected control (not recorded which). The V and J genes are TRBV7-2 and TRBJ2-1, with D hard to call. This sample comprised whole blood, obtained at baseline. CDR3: CASSLVWEPANEQFF. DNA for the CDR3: TGTGCCAGCAGCTTAGTTTGGGAACCGGCCAATGAGCAGTTCTTC.